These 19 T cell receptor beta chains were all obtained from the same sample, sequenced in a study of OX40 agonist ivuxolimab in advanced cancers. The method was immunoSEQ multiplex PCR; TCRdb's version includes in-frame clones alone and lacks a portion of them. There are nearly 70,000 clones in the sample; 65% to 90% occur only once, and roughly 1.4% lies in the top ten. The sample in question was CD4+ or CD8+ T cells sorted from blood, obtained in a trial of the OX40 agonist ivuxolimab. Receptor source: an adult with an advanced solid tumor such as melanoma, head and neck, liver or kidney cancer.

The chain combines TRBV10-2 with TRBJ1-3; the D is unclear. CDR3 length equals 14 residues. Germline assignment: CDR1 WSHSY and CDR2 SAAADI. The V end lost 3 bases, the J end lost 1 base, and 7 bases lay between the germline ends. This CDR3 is CASSESGSGNTIYF. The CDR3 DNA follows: TGCGCCAGCAGTGAATCAGGTTCTGGAAACACCATATATTTT.

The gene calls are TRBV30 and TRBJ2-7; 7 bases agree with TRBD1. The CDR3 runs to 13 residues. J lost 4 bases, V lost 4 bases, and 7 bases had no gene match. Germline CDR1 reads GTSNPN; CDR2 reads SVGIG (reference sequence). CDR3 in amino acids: CAWKTGISYEQYF. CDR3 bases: TGTGCCTGGAAGACAGGGATAAGTTACGAGCAGTACTTC.

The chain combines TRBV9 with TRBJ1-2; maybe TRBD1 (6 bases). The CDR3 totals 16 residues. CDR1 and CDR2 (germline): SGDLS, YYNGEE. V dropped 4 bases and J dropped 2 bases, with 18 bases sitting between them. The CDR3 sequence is CASSPRTGHQNYGYTF. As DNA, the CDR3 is TGTGCCAGCAGCCCCCGCACGGGACACCAAAACTATGGCTACACCTTC.

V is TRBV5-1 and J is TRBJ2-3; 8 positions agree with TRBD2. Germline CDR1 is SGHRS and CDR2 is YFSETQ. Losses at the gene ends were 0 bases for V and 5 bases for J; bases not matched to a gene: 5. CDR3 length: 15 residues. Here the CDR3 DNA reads TGCGCCAGCAGCTTGGTGGCGGGGGGCGTAGATACGCAGTATTTT. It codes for CASSLVAGGVDTQYF.

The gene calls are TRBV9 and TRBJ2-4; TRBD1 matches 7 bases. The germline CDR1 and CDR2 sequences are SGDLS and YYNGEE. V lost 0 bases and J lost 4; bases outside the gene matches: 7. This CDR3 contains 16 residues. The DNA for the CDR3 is TGTGCCAGCAGCGTAGCCCCCACAGGGGCTAAAAACATTCAGTACTTC. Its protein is CASSVAPTGAKNIQYF.

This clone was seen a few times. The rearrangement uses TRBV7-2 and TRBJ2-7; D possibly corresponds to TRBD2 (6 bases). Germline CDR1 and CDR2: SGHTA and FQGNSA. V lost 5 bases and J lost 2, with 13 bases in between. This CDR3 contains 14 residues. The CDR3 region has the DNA TGTGCCAGCAGCCGCGGAGGCGGGGCCTACGAGCAGTACTTC. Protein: CASSRGGGAYEQYF.

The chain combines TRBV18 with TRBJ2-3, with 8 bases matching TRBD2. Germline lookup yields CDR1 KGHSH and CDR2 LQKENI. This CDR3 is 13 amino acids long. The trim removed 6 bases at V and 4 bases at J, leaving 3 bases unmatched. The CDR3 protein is CASSLGGADTQYF. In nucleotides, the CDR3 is TGTGCCAGCTCGCTCGGGGGGGCAGATACGCAGTATTTT.

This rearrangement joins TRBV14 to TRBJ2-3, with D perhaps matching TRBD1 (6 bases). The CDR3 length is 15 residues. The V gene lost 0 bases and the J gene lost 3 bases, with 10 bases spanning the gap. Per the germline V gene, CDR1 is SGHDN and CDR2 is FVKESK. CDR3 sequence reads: CASSQETGWTDTQYF. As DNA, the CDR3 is TGTGCCAGCAGCCAAGAGACAGGCTGGACAGATACGCAGTATTTT.

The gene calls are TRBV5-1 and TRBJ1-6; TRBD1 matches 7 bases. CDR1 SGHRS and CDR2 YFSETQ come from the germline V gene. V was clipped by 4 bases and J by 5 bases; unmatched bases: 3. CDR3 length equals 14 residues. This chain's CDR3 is CASSPGQNNSPLHF. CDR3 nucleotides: TGCGCCAGCAGCCCGGGACAGAATAATTCACCCCTCCACTTT.

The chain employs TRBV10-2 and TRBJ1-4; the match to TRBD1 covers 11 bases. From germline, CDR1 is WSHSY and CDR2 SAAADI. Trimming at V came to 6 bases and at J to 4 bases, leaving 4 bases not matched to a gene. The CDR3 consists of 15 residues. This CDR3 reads CASRRDRGDNEKLFF. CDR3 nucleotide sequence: TGCGCCAGCAGAAGGGACAGGGGGGATAATGAAAAACTGTTTTTT.

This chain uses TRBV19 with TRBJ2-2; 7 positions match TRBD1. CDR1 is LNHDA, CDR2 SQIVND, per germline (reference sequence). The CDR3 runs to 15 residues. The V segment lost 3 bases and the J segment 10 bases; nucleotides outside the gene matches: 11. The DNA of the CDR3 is TGTGCCAGTAGTATCAGGACAGGCTTCTCAGCGGAGCTGTTTTTT. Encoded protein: CASSIRTGFSAELFF.

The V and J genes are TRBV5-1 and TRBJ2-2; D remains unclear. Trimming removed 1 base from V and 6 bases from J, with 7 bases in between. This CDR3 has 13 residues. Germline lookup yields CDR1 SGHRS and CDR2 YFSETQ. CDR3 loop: CASSLLVAGELFF. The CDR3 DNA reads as TGCGCCAGCAGCTTGTTGGTGGCCGGGGAGCTGTTTTTT.

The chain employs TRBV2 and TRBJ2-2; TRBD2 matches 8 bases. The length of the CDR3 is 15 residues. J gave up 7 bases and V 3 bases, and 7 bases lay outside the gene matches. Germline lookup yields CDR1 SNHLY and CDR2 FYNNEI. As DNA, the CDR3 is TGTGCCAGCAGTGAGGCGGGGGGAGGGAGCGGGGAGCTGTTTTTT. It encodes CASSEAGGGSGELFF.

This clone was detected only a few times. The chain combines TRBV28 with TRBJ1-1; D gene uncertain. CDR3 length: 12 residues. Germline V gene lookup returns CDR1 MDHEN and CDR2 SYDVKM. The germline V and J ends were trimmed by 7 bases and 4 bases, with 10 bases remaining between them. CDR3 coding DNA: TGTGCCAGCATCTTCAAGGGCACTGAAGCTTTCTTT. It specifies CASIFKGTEAFF.

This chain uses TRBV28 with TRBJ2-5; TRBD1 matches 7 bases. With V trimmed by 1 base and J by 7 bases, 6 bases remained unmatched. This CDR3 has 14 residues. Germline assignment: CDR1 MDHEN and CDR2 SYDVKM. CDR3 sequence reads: CASSLSTGARTQYF. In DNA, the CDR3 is TGTGCCAGCAGTTTATCCACAGGGGCTAGGACCCAGTACTTC.

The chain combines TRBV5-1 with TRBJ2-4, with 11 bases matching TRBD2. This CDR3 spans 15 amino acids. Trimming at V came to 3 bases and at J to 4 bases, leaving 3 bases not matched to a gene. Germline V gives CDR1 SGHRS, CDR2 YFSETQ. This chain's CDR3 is CASSSGLADKNIQYF. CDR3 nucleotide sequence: TGCGCCAGCAGCTCGGGACTAGCGGATAAAAACATTCAGTACTTC. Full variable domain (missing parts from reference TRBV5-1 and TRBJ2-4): KAGVTQTPRYLIKTRGQQVTLSCSPISGHRSVSWYQQTPGQGLQFLFEYFSETQRNKGNFPGRFSGRQFSNSRSEMNVSTLELGDSALYLCASSSGLADKNIQYFGAGTRLSVL.

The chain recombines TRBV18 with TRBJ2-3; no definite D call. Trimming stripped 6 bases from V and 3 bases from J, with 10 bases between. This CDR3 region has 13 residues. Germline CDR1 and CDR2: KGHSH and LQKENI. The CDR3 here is CASSRDITDTQYF. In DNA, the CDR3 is TGTGCCAGCTCTCGCGACATAACAGATACGCAGTATTTT.

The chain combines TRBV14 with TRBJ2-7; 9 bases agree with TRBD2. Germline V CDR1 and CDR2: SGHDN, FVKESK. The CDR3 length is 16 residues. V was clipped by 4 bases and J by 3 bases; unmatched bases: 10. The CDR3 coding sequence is TGTGCCAGCAGCCCCCCGTGGGGAGCGGGGGGCTACGAGCAGTACTTC. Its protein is CASSPPWGAGGYEQYF.

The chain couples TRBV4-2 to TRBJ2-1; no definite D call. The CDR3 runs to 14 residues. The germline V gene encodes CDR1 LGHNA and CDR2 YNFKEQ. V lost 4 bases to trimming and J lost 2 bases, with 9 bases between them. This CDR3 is CASSPAETYNEQFF. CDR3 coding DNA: TGTGCCAGCAGCCCCGCGGAGACCTACAATGAGCAGTTCTTC.